Shown below are 18 T cell receptor beta chains from a single sample sequenced in a study of T cells in Graves' hyperthyroidism and ophthalmopathy (dated by TCRdb to the late 2010s). The library was made by multiplex PCR. Sequencing was performed on an Illumina HiSeq 2000. The TCR beta CDR3 regions were amplified from RNA transcripts. For the first round of RT-PCR on the TCR CDR3, the HTBI primer set was used together with the Qiagen OneStep RT-PCR kit. The public reads were reprocessed in TCRdb via fastp at Q25 and MiXCR, keeping in-frame beta chains. CDR3 protein duplicates are merged, each entry listing the most common genes and DNA. Here the sample has a few hundred thousand distinct CDR3 sequences; around 20% occur a single time. More than 25% of the sample lies in the top ten. Specimen: blood. Receptors originate from a man younger than 30 with Graves' hyperthyroidism.

A single count supports this clonotype. The CDR3 reads CASSYTLAGYEQYF. The CDR3 DNA reads TGTGCCAGCAGTTACACTCTAGCGGGATACGAGCAGTACTTC. This chain joins TRBV11-2 and TRBJ2-7; 9 positions agree with TRBD2. This CDR3 comprises 14 residues. Per germline, CDR1 SGHAT and CDR2 FQNNGV. Trimming at V came to 6 bases and at J to 4 bases, leaving 7 bases not matched to a gene.

The V call is TRBV27, the J call TRBJ1-6; D perhaps matches TRBD1 (5 bases). V lost 7 bases to trimming and J lost 10 bases, with 11 bases between them. CDR1 is MNHEY, CDR2 SMNVEV, per germline (reference sequence). The CDR3 is 12 residues long. The CDR3: CASTARGSPLHF. The CDR3 DNA follows: TGTGCCAGCACCGCTCGGGGCTCACCCCTCCACTTT.

This clonotype has a count of ten or more. The chain joins TRBV15 to TRBJ1-1; 7 bases align to TRBD1. J gave up 3 bases and V 0 bases, and 4 bases lay outside the gene matches. The CDR3 runs 15 residues. Germline CDR1 LNHNV, CDR2 YYDKDF (reference sequence). Here the CDR3 reads CATSRETGVDTEAFF. As DNA, the CDR3 is TGTGCCACCAGCAGAGAAACAGGGGTGGACACTGAAGCTTTCTTT.

Ten or more counts support this clonotype. The gene calls are TRBV12-3 or TRBV12-4 and TRBJ1-1; D is ambiguous. V lost 3 bases and J 2 bases, leaving 10 bases between the germline ends. This CDR3 is 14 amino acids long. The CDR3 DNA sequence: TGTGCCAGCAGTTTCCGATCCCCAAACACTGAAGCTTTCTTT. This encodes CASSFRSPNTEAFF.

The sample holds many counts of this clonotype. The V call is TRBV6-1, the J call TRBJ1-1; TRBD1 matches 7 bases. Looked up from germline, CDR1 is MNHNS and CDR2 is SASEGT. This CDR3 comprises 19 residues. V shed 4 bases, J shed 5 bases, and the junction held 22 bases outside the gene matches. The CDR3 DNA follows: TGTGCCAGCAGTGCTGGGGTGTTGGGGAACAGGGGATGGAAGACTGAAGCTTTCTTT. This codes for CASSAGVLGNRGWKTEAFF.

This clonotype was seen at least ten times. The chain carries TRBV10-3 and TRBJ1-5; D ambiguous. The V end lost 1 base, the J end lost 1 base, and 5 bases lay between the germline ends. CDR3 length equals 14 residues. CDR1 and CDR2 from the germline V gene are ENHRY and SYGVKD. The CDR3 nucleotides are TGTGCCATCAGTGAGTACGGAAGCAATCAGCCCCAGCATTTT. Its protein product is CAISEYGSNQPQHF.

J is TRBJ2-7 and V is TRBV12-3 or TRBV12-4; D is unresolved. This CDR3 contains 11 residues. Trimming took 5 bases from V and 5 from J, leaving 7 bases between them. This CDR3 reads CASSIKNEQYF. CDR3 nucleotide sequence: TGTGCCAGCAGTATTAAAAACGAGCAGTACTTC.

The CDR3 spells CASSIGLRTGQPQHF. In nucleotides, the CDR3 is TGTGCCAGTAGTATAGGTCTCCGAACGGGACAGCCCCAGCATTTT. The gene calls are TRBV19 and TRBJ1-5; D uncertain. The CDR3 is 15 amino acids. Germline V gene data show CDR1 as LNHDA and CDR2 as SQIVND (reference sequence). V lost 1 base and J lost 7, with 14 bases in between.

A note on this clonotype: Germline and junction disagree at one end, which may indicate a read error. The genes are TRBV4-1 and TRBJ1-1; 8 bases match TRBD1. The CDR3 is 16 residues long. Germline V gene data show CDR1 as MGHRA and CDR2 as YSYEKL. The CDR3 region has the DNA TGCGCCAGCAGCCTTCGGACAGGGTCCGGGAACACTGAAGCTTGCTTT. Amino acids: CASSLRTGSGNTEACF.

This clonotype was observed at least ten times. V gene TRBV7-9 combines with J gene TRBJ1-3, with a weak D call TRBD1 (6 bases). Germline CDR1 reads SEHNR; CDR2 reads FQNEAQ (reference sequence). The CDR3 sequence is 14 residues long. Trimming pared 3 bases from V and 4 bases from J, leaving 10 bases between. The CDR3 reads CASSFTGTGNTIYF. Written as DNA, the CDR3 is TGTGCCAGCAGCTTCACAGGGACGGGAAACACCATATATTTT.

This clonotype was counted many times. V usage is TRBV6-1 and J usage is TRBJ2-7, with D perhaps matching TRBD1 (6 bases). Looked up from germline, CDR1 is MNHNS and CDR2 is SASEGT. There are 15 residues in the CDR3. Trimming pared 5 bases from V and 5 bases from J, leaving 19 bases between. In DNA form, the CDR3 reads TGTGCCAGCAGTAAAACGGTAGCAGGGGAGAACGAGCAGTACTTC. Translated, it gives CASSKTVAGENEQYF.

This clonotype has at least ten counts. The chain links TRBV7-2 to TRBJ2-7, with D perhaps TRBD1 or TRBD2 (5 bases each). This CDR3 has 15 amino acids. Trimming left V 5 bases short and J 6 bases short, with 20 bases between. Germline V gives CDR1 SGHTA, CDR2 FQGNSA. The CDR3 coding sequence is TGTGCCAGCAGCACCTATACAGGTCGGGGCGGCGAGCAGTACTTC. Its translation: CASSTYTGRGGEQYF. The full variable domain, its missing parts supplied by reference TRBV7-2 and TRBJ2-7, is GAGVSQSPSNKVTEKGKDVELRCDPISGHTALYWYRQSLGQGLEFLIYFQGNSAPDKSGLPSDRFSAERTGGSVSTLTIQRTQQEDSAVYLCASSTYTGRGGEQYFGPGTRLTVT.

The table lists this clonotype with many counts. This chain uses TRBV15 with TRBJ2-5, with D possibly being TRBD1 (6 bases). CDR1 is LNHNV and CDR2 is YYDKDF in the germline V gene (reference sequence). The V end lost 1 base, the J end lost 4 bases, and 13 bases lay between the germline ends. The length of the CDR3 is 15 residues. CDR3 sequence reads: CATSRVSQGLETQYF. CDR3 DNA sequence: TGTGCCACCAGCAGAGTATCCCAGGGGTTAGAGACCCAGTACTTC.

The chain is built from TRBV28 and TRBJ2-4; D is perhaps TRBD2 (6 bases). CDR1 is MDHEN and CDR2 is SYDVKM in the germline V gene. V lost 5 bases and J 8 bases, leaving 13 bases between the germline ends. CDR3 size: 13 residues. The CDR3, as DNA: TGTGCCAGCAGTAGTCGTGGGGAGGACATTCAGTACTTC. Residues: CASSSRGEDIQYF.

For this clonotype: One end of the junction is discordant with germline, which a read error may explain. The genes are TRBV4-1 and TRBJ1-1; D possibly corresponds to TRBD1 (5 bases). Germline V lookup: CDR1 MGHRA, CDR2 YSYEKL. CDR3 size: 14 residues. The CDR3 DNA follows: TGCGCCTGCAGCCAAAGAACAGGGAACACTGAAGCTTTCTTT. Protein product: CACSQRTGNTEAFF.

This clonotype was observed a handful of times. This sequence joins TRBV11-3 and TRBJ2-6; 10 bases agree with TRBD1. Germline trimming cut 4 bases from V and 2 bases from J; bases unmatched to any gene: 11. The CDR3 has 19 amino acids. Germline V CDR1 and CDR2: SGHNT, YENEEA. CDR3 loop: CASSSYAGTGDTGANVLTF. CDR3 sequence (DNA): TGTGCCAGCAGCTCCTACGCCGGGACAGGGGACACTGGGGCCAACGTCCTGACTTTC.

The chain is built from TRBV29-1 and TRBJ2-5; TRBD2 aligns across 9 bases. Losses at the gene ends were 4 bases for V and 5 bases for J; bases not matched to a gene: 5. Germline CDR1 reads SQVTM; CDR2 reads ANQGSEA. This CDR3 comprises 13 residues. CDR3: CSVGGGGAETQYF. The CDR3 bases are TGCAGCGTTGGCGGGGGGGGAGCGGAGACCCAGTACTTC.

The V and J genes are TRBV13 and TRBJ2-6, with 7 bases aligning to TRBD2. J was trimmed by 2 bases and V by 5 bases; bases with no gene match: 12. CDR1 is PRHDT, CDR2 FYEKMQ, per germline (reference sequence). The CDR3 is 18 amino acids. For the CDR3, the DNA is TGTGCCAGCAGCCCTCAACGGGGGGTCTCGGCTGGGGCCAACGTCCTGACTTTC. Translating it yields CASSPQRGVSAGANVLTF.